The next 30 T cell receptor beta chains were all read from a single sample in a study of molecular identifiers for immune sequencing clone quantification. TCRdb re-analysed the PCR reads in MiXCR, keeping a single row per CDR3 protein. The table lists about 640,000 distinct CDR3 sequences, around 20% of them singletons. The sequenced sample consisted of naive CD8+ T cells from blood, with Jurkat cell RNA spiked in. Subset defined: FACS-sorted CD8+CD4-CCR7+CD45RA+ naive T cells. These receptors all come from a human donor in good health. Some libraries in this study had Jurkat cell RNA spiked in.

This clonotype was found a few times. V is TRBV6-5 and J is TRBJ2-2; TRBD1 agrees at 10 bases. The CDR3 runs to 19 residues. V lost 2 bases, J lost 3 bases, and 12 bases stayed unmatched. Germline V gene data show CDR1 as MNHEY and CDR2 as SVGAGI. This chain's CDR3 is CASSYPSVTGGADTGELFF. CDR3 nucleotide sequence: TGTGCCAGCAGTTACCCTTCCGTGACAGGGGGCGCGGACACCGGGGAGCTGTTTTTT.

Regarding this clonotype: This could be a read error, since a much larger clone is one nucleotide away. This chain's CDR3 is CASSLLGLGCEQYF. DNA for the CDR3: TGTGCCAGCAGCTTACTAGGGTTGGGATGCGAGCAGTACTTC. V and J are TRBV7-9 and TRBJ2-7, with D hard to call. Germline assignment: CDR1 SEHNR and CDR2 FQNEAQ (reference sequence). V was trimmed by 2 bases and J by 6 bases, leaving 14 bases between them. The CDR3 runs 14 residues.

This clonotype was counted ten times or more. The chain has TRBV7-9 and TRBJ2-5; 8 bases are a match to TRBD1. CDR1 and CDR2 from the germline V gene are SEHNR and FQNEAQ (reference sequence). J gave up 1 base and V 5 bases, and 9 bases lay outside the gene matches. CDR3 size: 16 residues. Here the CDR3 reads CASSLYLGQAQETQYF. For the CDR3, the DNA is TGTGCCAGCAGCCTATACTTGGGACAGGCCCAAGAGACCCAGTACTTC.

The rearrangement joins TRBV3-1 to TRBJ2-7, with TRBD2 matching 15 bases. From germline, CDR1 is LGHDT and CDR2 YNNKEL (reference sequence). V shed 4 bases, J shed 7 bases, and the junction held 5 bases outside the gene matches. The CDR3 contains 15 residues. This CDR3 is CASSPRTSGGEEQYF. CDR3 nucleotide sequence: TGTGCCAGCAGCCCCCGGACTAGCGGGGGGGAAGAGCAGTACTTC.

In its sample, this clonotype was seen many times. This chain links TRBV20-1 with TRBJ2-7, with 10 bases that match TRBD1. The germline V gene has CDR1 DFQATT and CDR2 SNEGSKA (reference sequence). CDR3 length: 13 amino acids. J was trimmed by 4 bases and V by 5 bases; bases with no gene match: 5. CDR3 sequence: CSARGTGVYEQYF. In DNA, the CDR3 is TGCAGTGCTCGCGGGACAGGGGTTTACGAGCAGTACTTC.

Concerning this clonotype itself: It may be a read error: a sequence one base away is much more abundant. The chain recombines TRBV7-6 with TRBJ2-3, with 11 nucleotides matching TRBD2. Per the germline V gene, CDR1 is SGHVS and CDR2 is FNYEAQ. The CDR3 is 19 residues long. In nucleotides, the CDR3 is TGTGCCGGCAGCCATCGGGTAGCGGGAGGGCGTATAGGCACAGATACGCAGTATTTT. It specifies CAGSHRVAGGRIGTDTQYF. The full variable domain, with the rest looked up from reference TRBV7-6 and TRBJ2-3, is GAGVSQSPRYKVTKRGQDVALRCDPISGHVSLYWYRQALGQGPEFLTYFNYEAQQDKSGLPNDRFSAERPEGSISTLTIQRTEQRDSAMYRCAGSHRVAGGRIGTDTQYFGPGTRLTVL.

This clonotype has ten or more counts. The chain uses TRBV12-3 or TRBV12-4 and TRBJ2-7; no clear D. The CDR3 loop spans 12 amino acids. Trimming pared 6 bases from V and 4 bases from J, leaving 10 bases between. The CDR3 loop is CASSWKGYEQYF. DNA of the CDR3: TGTGCCAGCAGCTGGAAGGGTTACGAGCAGTACTTC.

This clonotype occurred many times. V usage is TRBV9 and J usage is TRBJ2-5; TRBD2 matches at 9 bases. Germline lookup yields CDR1 SGDLS and CDR2 YYNGEE. J was trimmed by 5 bases and V by 3 bases; bases with no gene match: 2. The CDR3 runs 13 residues. The CDR3 nucleotides read TGTGCCAGCAGCGGGACTAGCGATGAGACCCAGTACTTC. It specifies CASSGTSDETQYF.

This clonotype was counted at least ten times. V usage is TRBV6-2 or TRBV6-3 and J usage is TRBJ2-3, with no clear D. In germline, CDR1 is MNHEY, CDR2 SVGEGT. This CDR3 is 13 amino acids long. The V end was cut by 1 base, the J end by 6 bases, with 8 bases between. CDR3 amino acids: CASSYYSEDTQYF. The CDR3 nucleotides read TGTGCCAGCAGTTACTACAGCGAGGATACGCAGTATTTT.

This clonotype was recorded only once. Compared with germline, one end of the junction differs, possibly owing to a read error. The V and J genes are TRBV16 and TRBJ2-7; D is possibly TRBD2 (7 bases). The germline CDR1 and CDR2 sequences are KGHSY and FQNENV. The CDR3 spans 14 residues. CDR3 bases: TGTGCCAGCAGCCAATCCGCAGGGGAGGGCGAGCGGTACTTC. This sequence encodes CASSQSAGEGERYF.

This clonotype was observed many times. The chain joins TRBV5-6 to TRBJ2-3; TRBD2 matches 9 bases. Germline lookup yields CDR1 SGHDT and CDR2 YYEEEE. The CDR3 contains 17 residues. V was pared by 0 bases and J by 5 bases, with 10 bases of the junction left unmatched. CDR3: CASSLAAGGPQGDTQYF. As DNA, the CDR3 is TGTGCCAGCAGCTTGGCGGCGGGAGGGCCCCAGGGAGATACGCAGTATTTT. The variable domain in full, completed from reference TRBV5-6 and TRBJ2-3, reads DAGVTQSPTHLIKTRGQQVTLRCSPKSGHDTVSWYQQALGQGPQFIFQYYEEEERQRGNFPDRFSGHQFPNYSSELNVNALLLGDSALYLCASSLAAGGPQGDTQYFGPGTRLTVL.

This clonotype was seen at least ten times. The J gene is TRBJ2-7, the V gene TRBV30, with 9 positions matching TRBD2. With V trimmed by 0 bases and J by 5 bases, 5 bases remained unmatched. The CDR3 is made up of 14 amino acids. The germline CDR1 and CDR2 sequences are GTSNPN and SVGIG (reference sequence). The CDR3 region has the DNA TGTGCCTGGAGTGTGAGCGGGGGGTCCGACGAGCAGTACTTC. This encodes CAWSVSGGSDEQYF.

As DNA, the CDR3 is TGCGCCAGCAGCCAAGTAGTAGATTACGAGCAGTACTTC. Its protein product is CASSQVVDYEQYF. The genes are TRBV4-3 and TRBJ2-7; D uncertain. The V gene lost 1 base and the J gene lost 4 bases, with 8 bases spanning the gap. The CDR3 runs 13 residues. Germline V CDR1 and CDR2: LGHNA, YSLEER.

The V and J genes are TRBV7-9 and TRBJ2-1; possible D gene TRBD2, 6 bases. Germline CDR1 SEHNR, CDR2 FQNEAQ (reference sequence). With 5 bases removed from V and 4 bases from J, the gap between germline ends came to 18 bases. CDR3 length: 16 residues. The CDR3 DNA follows: TGTGCCAGCAGCCCCCCGTCGGGAGTGGCGTACAATGAGCAGTTCTTC. It codes for CASSPPSGVAYNEQFF.

Comment on this clonotype: A read error may explain this, as a much larger clone is one base away. This chain links TRBV20-1 with TRBJ2-7, with D possibly matching TRBD1 (5 bases). The CDR3 contains 14 residues. Germline V CDR1 and CDR2: DFQATT, SNEGSKA (reference sequence). The V and J ends lost 0 bases and 2 bases respectively, with 11 bases between them. The CDR3 sequence: CSARDEGVTYEQYF. The CDR3 bases are TGCAGTGCTAGAGATGAAGGGGTCACCTACGAGCAGTACTTC.

The chain joins TRBV6-5 to TRBJ1-2, with D possibly TRBD1 on 6 matching bases. The germline V and J ends were trimmed by 5 bases and 5 bases, with 12 bases remaining between them. The CDR3 is made up of 13 amino acids. Germline CDR1 MNHEY, CDR2 SVGAGI. The DNA for the CDR3 is TGTGCCAGCAGTCTGACAGGTCTATATGGCTACACCTTC. This sequence encodes CASSLTGLYGYTF.

This clonotype was recorded at least ten times. The chain links TRBV30 to TRBJ2-7; a possible D gene is TRBD1 (6 bases). Germline CDR1 GTSNPN, CDR2 SVGIG (reference sequence). The CDR3 is 12 amino acids. V lost 4 bases to trimming and J lost 9 bases, with 16 bases between them. In DNA, the CDR3 is TGTGCCTGGAATCTACAGGGTCGGGGGCAGTACTTC. This encodes CAWNLQGRGQYF.

This clonotype has a count of ten or more. V gene TRBV27 combines with J gene TRBJ1-5; no clear D gene. In germline, CDR1 is MNHEY, CDR2 SMNVEV (reference sequence). Trimming stripped 0 bases from V and 4 bases from J, with 4 bases between. CDR3 size: 13 residues. In DNA form, the CDR3 reads TGTGCCAGCAGTTTATCTAGAAATCAGCCCCAGCATTTT. This gives the protein CASSLSRNQPQHF.

The table lists this clonotype with many counts. The chain joins TRBV28 to TRBJ1-1; perhaps TRBD1 as D (5 bases). The CDR3 covers 17 residues. The V gene lost 5 bases and the J gene lost 1 base, with 20 bases spanning the gap. CDR1 is MDHEN, CDR2 SYDVKM, per germline. This CDR3 is CASSAPGQGEPNTEAFF. The CDR3 DNA is TGTGCCAGCAGTGCTCCAGGCCAAGGGGAGCCGAACACTGAAGCTTTCTTT.

Comment on this clonotype: With a much larger clone just one base away, this may be a read error. V and J are TRBV6-6 and TRBJ2-7; D is ambiguous. V was trimmed by 0 bases and J by 5 bases, leaving 14 bases between them. Germline values: CDR1 MNHNY, CDR2 SVGAGI (reference sequence). This CDR3 has 15 amino acids. This CDR3 reads CASSYSPGRSDEQYF. Written as DNA, the CDR3 is TGTGCCAGCAGTTACTCGCCCGGCAGGTCTGACGAGCAGTACTTC.

This clonotype was recorded a few times. The chain links TRBV4-1 to TRBJ2-3, with 12 positions matching TRBD2. J gave up 3 bases and V 1 base, and 5 bases lay outside the gene matches. Germline CDR1 reads MGHRA; CDR2 reads YSYEKL. The CDR3 has 17 amino acids. The CDR3 coding sequence is TGCGCCAGCAGCCAAGTTTACGGACTAGCGGGGACAGATACGCAGTATTTT. Translation gives CASSQVYGLAGTDTQYF.

This clonotype was counted ten times or more. V is TRBV20-1 and J is TRBJ2-7; TRBD2 matches at 11 bases. The germline V gene has CDR1 DFQATT and CDR2 SNEGSKA (reference sequence). CDR3 length equals 13 residues. The trim removed 5 bases at V and 2 bases at J, leaving 2 bases unmatched. CDR3 sequence reads: CSAVSGRAYEQYF. For the CDR3, the DNA is TGCAGTGCTGTTAGCGGGAGGGCCTACGAGCAGTACTTC.

In its sample, this clonotype was seen a few times. The chain has TRBV7-3 and TRBJ2-5; D not resolved. The germline V and J ends were trimmed by 2 bases and 5 bases, with 9 bases remaining between them. Germline lookup yields CDR1 SGHTA and CDR2 FQGTGA. This CDR3 has 13 amino acids. The CDR3 coding sequence is TGTGCCAGCAGCTTAGTAGGAGACGAGACCCAGTACTTC. It translates to CASSLVGDETQYF. The full variable domain, its missing parts supplied by reference TRBV7-3 and TRBJ2-5, is GAGVSQTPSNKVTEKGKYVELRCDPISGHTALYWYRQSLGQGPEFLIYFQGTGAADDSGLPNDRFFAVRPEGSVSTLKIQRTERGDSAVYLCASSLVGDETQYFGPGTRLLVL.

This clonotype was counted many times. V usage is TRBV5-6 and J usage is TRBJ2-5; D is possibly TRBD1 (5 bases). CDR3 length equals 18 residues. Germline CDR1 SGHDT, CDR2 YYEEEE. The V and J ends lost 4 bases and 0 bases respectively, with 22 bases between them. The CDR3 nucleotides are TGTGCCAGCAGCACGGCTTCATGGCCCAAGGGGTACCAAGAGACCCAGTACTTC. Its protein product is CASSTASWPKGYQETQYF.

This clonotype has more than one count but fewer than ten. Given a much more abundant clone one base away, this may be a read error. V usage is TRBV12-5 and J usage is TRBJ1-1, with D hard to call. This CDR3 is built from 15 residues. V was cut by 6 bases and J by 1 base, with 15 bases left in between. Germline CDR1 and CDR2: LGHNT and FRNRAP. CDR3 region: CASGACVGKNTEAFF. The CDR3, as DNA: TGTGCTAGTGGGGCGTGTGTTGGAAAGAACACTGAAGCTTTCTTT.

Comment on this clonotype: A read error may be the cause here, since a much bigger clone is one base away. V gene TRBV5-6 combines with J gene TRBJ2-7, with TRBD1 as a possible D gene (5 bases). Germline loops: CDR1 SGHDT, CDR2 YYEEEE. This CDR3 contains 16 residues. CDR3 in amino acids: CTSSLSAAGSIYEQYF. In DNA form, the CDR3 reads TGTACCAGCAGCTTGAGCGCGGCAGGGTCCATATACGAGCAGTACTTC.

This clonotype was seen repeatedly, ten times or more. This chain connects TRBV27 to TRBJ2-7; tentatively, D is TRBD1 (6 bases). The CDR3 covers 14 residues. From germline, CDR1 is MNHEY and CDR2 SMNVEV (reference sequence). V lost 0 bases and J lost 4, with 10 bases in between. This CDR3 is CASSLSATGYEQYF. The CDR3 nucleotides are TGTGCCAGCAGTTTATCGGCTACAGGGTACGAGCAGTACTTC.

This clonotype has just one count. A read error may explain this, as a much larger clone is one base away. The chain combines TRBV6-5 with TRBJ2-3; TRBD2 matches 14 bases. V trimming: 2 bases; J trimming: 4 bases; junction bases outside the gene matches: 8. From germline, CDR1 is MNHEY and CDR2 SVGAGI. This CDR3 has 18 amino acids. The CDR3: CASSYGTSGGASADTQYF. The CDR3 DNA reads TGTGCCAGCAGTTACGGGACTAGCGGGGGTGCTAGCGCAGATACGCAGTATTTT.

This clonotype was recorded many times. The genes are TRBV10-3 and TRBJ2-3; D is possibly TRBD2 (6 bases). The germline V gene has CDR1 ENHRY and CDR2 SYGVKD. V was trimmed by 3 bases and J by 2 bases, leaving 12 bases between them. This CDR3 comprises 15 residues. For the CDR3, the DNA is TGTGCCATCAGTGACGGGGGTCTTGTCACAGATACGCAGTATTTT. Protein product: CAISDGGLVTDTQYF.

This clonotype has a count of ten or more. V is TRBV6-5 and J is TRBJ2-5, with D unclear. CDR1 is MNHEY and CDR2 is SVGAGI in the germline V gene. This CDR3 region has 13 residues. Trimming removed 5 bases from V and 5 bases from J, with 12 bases in between. The CDR3 is CASSPLVTETQYF. CDR3 nucleotide sequence: TGTGCCAGCAGTCCGTTAGTCACGGAGACCCAGTACTTC.